This T cell receptor beta chain derives from a study of immune characterization of retroperitoneal liposarcoma. The V gene's germline CDR1 is SSHAT and CDR2 FNYEAQ (reference sequence). CDR3 length: 13 residues. TCRdb re-called the PCR reads with MiXCR, one entry per CDR3 protein. Found here are more than 6,000 distinct CDR3 sequences, around 30% of them singletons; the top ten hold roughly a quarter. This clonotype showed up just a few times. Sequenced material: tumor tissue. The gene calls are TRBV7-7 and TRBJ2-5; D uncertain. TRBJ2-7 explains the end of the DNA better; the J call may be wrong. The clonotype comes from a female donor with retroperitoneal liposarcoma. The CDR3 region is CASSPLSGSEQYF. CDR3 coding DNA: TGTGCCAGCAGCCCCCTATCTGGCAGCGAGCAGTACTTC.